This T cell receptor (beta chain) derives from a study of T cell clonotyping in hematopoietic cell transplantation. In the study overall: Recipients' pretransplant samples followed cytoreduction. Points from the study as a whole: No sorting was done, leaving CD4 and CD8 contributions mixed.

The sample's time point: recipient sample about 28 days before transplant, after cytoreduction. This table comes from immunoSEQ multiplex PCR, and its TCRdb copy is limited to in-frame clones, with some not included. The sample consists of fewer than 100,000 clones, around 96% of them appearing once. Note on this clone: Antigen specificity is unknown.

The clonotype was recovered from a woman aged 45-65 years with acute myeloid leukemia. Some clones in this sample may be carry-over from other donors' samples. The specimen comprised peripheral blood mononuclear cells, sampled before stem cell transplant.

The DNA of the CDR3 is TGTGCCAGCTCACTCGGACAGGGACACACTGAAGCTTTCTTT. The encoded protein is CASSLGQGHTEAFF. The V and J genes are TRBV18 and TRBJ1-1; 8 nucleotides line up with TRBD1. J lost 3 bases, V lost 4 bases, and 4 bases had no gene match. CDR1 KGHSH and CDR2 LQKENI come from the germline V gene. The CDR3 has 14 amino acids.